Below, one TCR beta chain is given with its context. It has no known antigen specificity. There are no base qualities to consult, and no much larger clone falls within one base. To prepare the library, the immunoSEQ multiplex PCR assay was applied. TCRdb mirrors the immuneACCESS table, restricted to in-frame sequences. Some clones are absent from its copies; in checked studies, under half trace to an unresolved V gene, and the reason for the others is unknown. Within this sample are some 71,000 clones, with around 97% of them counted one time only. The leading ten clones occupy around 0.3% of the sample. This record comes from a study of technical replicates of blood from a few donors (dated by TCRdb to the late 2010s). According to the germline V gene, CDR1 reads LGHNA and CDR2 reads YSLEER. The CDR3 holds 16 amino acids from the cysteine to the phenylalanine. Only the CDR3 DNA stays, 48 bases, in frame from base 1. The junction shows trimming of 4 bases on V and 4 bases on J, plus 17 bases between the germline ends.

The sample comprised T cells isolated from PBMCs. The chain couples TRBV4-3 to TRBJ2-1; the D segment could be TRBD2, given 6 matching bases. The source is a human donor in good health. The CDR3 here reads CASSRRAGSGYNEQFF. Read as DNA, the sequence is TGCGCCAGCAGCCGCCGCGCAGGTAGCGGTTACAATGAGCAGTTCTTC.